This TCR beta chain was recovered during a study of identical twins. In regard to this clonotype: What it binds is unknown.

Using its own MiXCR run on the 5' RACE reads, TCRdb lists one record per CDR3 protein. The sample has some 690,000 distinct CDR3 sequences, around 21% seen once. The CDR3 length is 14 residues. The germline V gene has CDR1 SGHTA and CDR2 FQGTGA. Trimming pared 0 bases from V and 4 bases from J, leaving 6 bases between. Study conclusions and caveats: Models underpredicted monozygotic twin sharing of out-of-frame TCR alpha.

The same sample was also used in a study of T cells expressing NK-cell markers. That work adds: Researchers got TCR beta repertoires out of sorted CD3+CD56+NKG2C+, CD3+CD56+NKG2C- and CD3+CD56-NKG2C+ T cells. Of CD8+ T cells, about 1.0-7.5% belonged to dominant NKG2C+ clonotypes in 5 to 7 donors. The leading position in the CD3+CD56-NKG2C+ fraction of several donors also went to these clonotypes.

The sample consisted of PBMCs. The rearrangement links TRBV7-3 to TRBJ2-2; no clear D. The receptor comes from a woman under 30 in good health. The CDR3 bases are TGTGCCAGCAGCTTAACGTTAACCACCGGGGAGCTGTTTTTT. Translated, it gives CASSLTLTTGELFF.